This T cell receptor beta chain was found in a study of breast tumors, draining lymph nodes, adjacent tissues. General study results and limits: That most tumor T cells come from lymph nodes remained unproven. Luminal-like breast cancer showed significantly greater tumor-nontumor repertoire similarity than basal-like breast cancer did. Compared with lymph nodes, tumors were less diverse; compared with nontumor tissue, more.

At least ten counts were recorded for this clonotype. The antigen remains unidentified. Axillary draining lymph nodes of breast cancer patients supplied the node samples. TCRdb re-called the multiplex PCR reads through MiXCR, storing one row per CDR3 protein. The sample records about 300,000 distinct CDR3 sequences, 30% to 35% being singletons. Sequenced material: axillary lymph node tissue. The clonotype comes from a female donor with breast cancer. Some clones in this sample may be carry-over from other donors' samples.

Written as DNA, the CDR3 is TGCAGTGCTAGGGGGGAGACCCAGTACTTC. It encodes CSARGETQYF. This sequence joins TRBV20-1 and TRBJ2-5; D is unclear. Trimming pared 3 bases from V and 5 bases from J, leaving 4 bases between. This CDR3 is built from 10 residues. CDR1 and CDR2 from the germline V gene are DFQATT and SNEGSKA (reference sequence).